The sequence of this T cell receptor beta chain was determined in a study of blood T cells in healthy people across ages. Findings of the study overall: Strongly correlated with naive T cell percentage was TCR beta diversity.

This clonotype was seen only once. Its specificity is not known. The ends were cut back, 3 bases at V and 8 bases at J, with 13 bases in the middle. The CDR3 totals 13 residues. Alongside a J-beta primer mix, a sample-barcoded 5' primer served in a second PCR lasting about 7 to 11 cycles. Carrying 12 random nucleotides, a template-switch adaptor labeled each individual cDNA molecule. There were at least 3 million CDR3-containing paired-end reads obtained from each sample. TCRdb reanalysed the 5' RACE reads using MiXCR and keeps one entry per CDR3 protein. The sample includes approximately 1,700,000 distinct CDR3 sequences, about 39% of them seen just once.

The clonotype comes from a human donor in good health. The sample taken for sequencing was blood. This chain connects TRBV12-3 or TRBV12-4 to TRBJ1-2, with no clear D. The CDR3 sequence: CASSFPELRGYTF. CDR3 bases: TGTGCCAGCAGTTTCCCCGAATTGAGGGGCTACACCTTC.